Here is one TCR beta chain with its context. What it recognizes is unknown. CDR1 is SQVTM, CDR2 ANQGSEA, per germline. V gave up 4 bases and J gave up 0 bases, with 13 bases separating them. The CDR3 length is 14 residues. This specimen belongs to a study of T cell responses to AZD1222 COVID-19 vaccine. Study at large: Doses given second, at about 4 or about 12 weeks, were pooled. General study findings and limits: Mostly white British, mostly female donors; authors suggested clonal diversity may be underestimated.

Sequencing was performed with immunoSEQ multiplex PCR; in TCRdb, only in-frame clones are kept and a portion is missing. Of under 150,000 clones detected, 93% appear once; the ten largest clones hold approximately 0.85%. The source is an adult in good health. The chain couples TRBV29-1 to TRBJ2-7; no clear D gene. The material was peripheral blood, obtained on day 0 of AZD1222 vaccination. The CDR3 DNA reads TGCAGCGTTGGTTCCAGGAGCAACTCCTACGAGCAGTACTTC. Its translation: CSVGSRSNSYEQYF.